These 3 T cell receptor beta chains were all obtained from the same sample, sequenced in a study of PD-1 blockade in mismatch repair-deficient tumors. Clones were sequenced by immunoSEQ multiplex PCR, and TCRdb holds only the in-frame ones, with some missing. Among some 120,000 clones listed, roughly 90% were seen once. This material consisted of peripheral blood, taken approximately 70 weeks after starting pembrolizumab. The source is an adult with mismatch repair-deficient cancer.

The genes are TRBV6-1 and TRBJ2-7; TRBD1 agrees at 8 bases. Losses at the gene ends were 3 bases for V and 2 bases for J; bases not matched to a gene: 9. The CDR3 has 16 residues. CDR1 is MNHNS and CDR2 is SASEGT in the germline V gene. CDR3 DNA: TGTGCCAGCAGTGAGGGCAGGGGGCTACCTCCCTACGAGCAGTACTTC. Translation gives CASSEGRGLPPYEQYF.

The CDR3 loop is CASSKALLGMGWREKLFF. In DNA, the CDR3 is TGTGCCAGCAGCAAAGCGCTTTTAGGTATGGGTTGGAGGGAAAAACTGTTTTTT. V gene TRBV21-1 combines with J gene TRBJ1-4. TRBV21-1 is listed as a pseudogene. The CDR3 consists of 18 residues.

This rearrangement joins TRBV14 to TRBJ2-3; weak D call: TRBD1 (6 bases). The germline V gene encodes CDR1 SGHDN and CDR2 FVKESK. Trimming removed 0 bases at V and 4 bases at J, with 14 bases between. The CDR3 runs 16 residues. CDR3 nucleotide sequence: TGTGCCAGCAGCCAAGATGGCCTATGGGGGCCAGATACGCAGTATTTT. Protein product: CASSQDGLWGPDTQYF. Combining the CDR3 with reference TRBV14 and TRBJ2-3 gives the whole variable domain EAGVTQFPSHSVIEKGQTVTLRCDPISGHDNLYWYRRVMGKEIKFLLHFVKESKQDESGMPNNRFLAERTGGTYSTLKVQPAELEDSGVYFCASSQDGLWGPDTQYFGPGTRLTVL.